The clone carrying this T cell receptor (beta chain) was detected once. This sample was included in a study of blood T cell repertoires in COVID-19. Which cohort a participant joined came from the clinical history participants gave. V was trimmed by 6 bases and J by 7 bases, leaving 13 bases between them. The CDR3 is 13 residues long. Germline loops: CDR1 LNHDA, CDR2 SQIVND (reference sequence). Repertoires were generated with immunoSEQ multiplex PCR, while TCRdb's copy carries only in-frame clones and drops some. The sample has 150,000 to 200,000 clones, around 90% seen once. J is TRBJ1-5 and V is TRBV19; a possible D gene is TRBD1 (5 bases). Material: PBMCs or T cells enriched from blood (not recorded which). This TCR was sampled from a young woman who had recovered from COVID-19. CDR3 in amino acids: CASSTGSGQPQHF. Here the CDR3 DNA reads TGTGCCAGTAGCACAGGCTCAGGGCAGCCCCAGCATTTT.